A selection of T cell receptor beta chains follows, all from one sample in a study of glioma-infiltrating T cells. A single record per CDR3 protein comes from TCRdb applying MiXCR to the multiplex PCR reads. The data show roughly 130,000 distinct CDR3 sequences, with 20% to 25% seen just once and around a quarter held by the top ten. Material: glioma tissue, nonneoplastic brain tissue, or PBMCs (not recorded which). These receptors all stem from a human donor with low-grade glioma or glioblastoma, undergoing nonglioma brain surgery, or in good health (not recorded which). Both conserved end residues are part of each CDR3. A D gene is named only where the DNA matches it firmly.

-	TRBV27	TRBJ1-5	CASRNTGNQPQHF
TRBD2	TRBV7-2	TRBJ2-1	CASSPTSGGALNEQFF
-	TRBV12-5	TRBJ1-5	CASGRDVQPQHF
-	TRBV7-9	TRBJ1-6	CASGVSDSLNSPLHF
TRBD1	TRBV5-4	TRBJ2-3	CASSLRDRGRYTQYF
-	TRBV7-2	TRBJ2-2	CASSFWGEGAGELFF
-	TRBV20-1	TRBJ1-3	CSARGPGNTIYF
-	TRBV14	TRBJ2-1	CASSQEGQGIYNEQFF
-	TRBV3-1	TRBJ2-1	CASSQVPARDEQFF
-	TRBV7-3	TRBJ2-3	CASSLISTDAQYF
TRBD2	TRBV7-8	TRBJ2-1	CASSMERGLGVNEQFF
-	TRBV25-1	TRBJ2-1	CASSEGGYTYNEQFF
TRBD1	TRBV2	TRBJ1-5	CASSEDRASNQPQHF
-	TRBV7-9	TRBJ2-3	CASTLPDVPDTQYF
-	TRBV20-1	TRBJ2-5	CSARDPIGGDRETQYF
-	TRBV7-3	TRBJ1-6	CASSPGTTNSPLHF
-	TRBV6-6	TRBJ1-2	CASSYSTAYYGYTF
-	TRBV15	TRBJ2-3	CATSRDRARWADTQYF
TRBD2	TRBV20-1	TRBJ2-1	CSARGLAGYNEQFF
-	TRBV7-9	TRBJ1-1	CASSLDTIAEAFF
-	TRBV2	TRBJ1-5	CATRAEGDQPQHF
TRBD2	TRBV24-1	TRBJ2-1	CATSDLAGGRRDEQFF
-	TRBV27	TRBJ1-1	CASSSTGTEAFF
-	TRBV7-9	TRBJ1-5	CASSRPGEVNQPQHF
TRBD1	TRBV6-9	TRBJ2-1	CASSPGGGTGPYNEQFF
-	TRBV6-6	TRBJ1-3	CASSYYRTGSGNTIYF
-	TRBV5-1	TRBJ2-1	CASSSLQEKQFF
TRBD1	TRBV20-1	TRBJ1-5	CSAQTGDSNQPQHF
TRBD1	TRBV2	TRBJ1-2	CASRDRASGGYTF
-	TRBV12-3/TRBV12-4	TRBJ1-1	CASSSHGGRVYTEAFF
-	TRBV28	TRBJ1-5	CASSLSAYLQPQHF
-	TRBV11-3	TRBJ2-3	CASSFSADTQYF
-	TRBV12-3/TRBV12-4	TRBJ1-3	CASSAHGSSGNTIYF
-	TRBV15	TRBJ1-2	CATSLPVGANYGYTF
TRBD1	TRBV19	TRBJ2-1	CASSIGQGSYNEQFF
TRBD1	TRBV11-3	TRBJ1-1	CASGQGMTEAFF
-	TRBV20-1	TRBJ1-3	CSATRDSGNTIYF
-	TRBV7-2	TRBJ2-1	CASSGGAYEQFF
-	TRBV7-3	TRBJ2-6	CASSLFPDSRSGANVLTF
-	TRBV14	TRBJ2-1	CASSPQRPYNEQFF
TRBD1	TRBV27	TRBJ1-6	CASSLALTGTNSPLHF
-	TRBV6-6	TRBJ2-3	CASSYGFTLGTDTQYF
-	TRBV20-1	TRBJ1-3	CSARAGLSGNTIYF